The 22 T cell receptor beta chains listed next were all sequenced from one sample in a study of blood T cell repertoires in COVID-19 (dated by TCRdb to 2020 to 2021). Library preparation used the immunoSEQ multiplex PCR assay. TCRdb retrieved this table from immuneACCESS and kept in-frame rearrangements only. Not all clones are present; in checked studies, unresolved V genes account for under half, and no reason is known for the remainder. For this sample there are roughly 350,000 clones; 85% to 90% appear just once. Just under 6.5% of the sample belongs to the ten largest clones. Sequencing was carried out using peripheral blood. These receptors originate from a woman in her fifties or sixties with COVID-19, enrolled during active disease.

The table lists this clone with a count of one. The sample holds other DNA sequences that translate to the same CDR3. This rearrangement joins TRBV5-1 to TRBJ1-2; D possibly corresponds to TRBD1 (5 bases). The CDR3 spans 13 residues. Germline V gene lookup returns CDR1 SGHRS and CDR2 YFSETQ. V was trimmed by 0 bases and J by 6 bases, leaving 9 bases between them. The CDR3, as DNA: TGCGCCAGCAGCTTGGGTCAGGGCAATGGCTACACCTTC. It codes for CASSLGQGNGYTF.

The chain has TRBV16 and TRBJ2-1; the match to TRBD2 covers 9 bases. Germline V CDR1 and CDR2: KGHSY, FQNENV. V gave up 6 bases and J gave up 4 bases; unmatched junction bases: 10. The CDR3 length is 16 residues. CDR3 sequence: CASRFGTSQKYNEQFF. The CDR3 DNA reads TGTGCCAGCAGGTTCGGGACTAGCCAAAAATACAATGAGCAGTTCTTC. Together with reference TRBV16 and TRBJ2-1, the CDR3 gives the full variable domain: GEEVAQTPKHLVRGEGQKAKLYCAPIKGHSYVFWYQQVLKNEFKFLISFQNENVFDETGMPKERFSAKCLPNSPCSLEIQATKLEDSAVYFCASRFGTSQKYNEQFFGPGTRLTVL.

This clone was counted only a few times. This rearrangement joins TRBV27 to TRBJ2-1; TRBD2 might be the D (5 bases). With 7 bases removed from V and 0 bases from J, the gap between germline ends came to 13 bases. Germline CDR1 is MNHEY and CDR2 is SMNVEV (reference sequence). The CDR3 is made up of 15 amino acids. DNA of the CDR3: TGTGCCAGCAACCCTTATGGGAGCTCCTACAATGAGCAGTTCTTC. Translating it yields CASNPYGSSYNEQFF.

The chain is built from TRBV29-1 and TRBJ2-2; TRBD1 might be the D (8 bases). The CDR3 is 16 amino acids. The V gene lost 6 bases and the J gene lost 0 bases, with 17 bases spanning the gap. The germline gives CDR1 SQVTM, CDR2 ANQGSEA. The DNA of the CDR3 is TGCAGCGTGGGGGGGACAGGCCTAACGAACACCGGGGAGCTGTTTTTT. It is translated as CSVGGTGLTNTGELFF.

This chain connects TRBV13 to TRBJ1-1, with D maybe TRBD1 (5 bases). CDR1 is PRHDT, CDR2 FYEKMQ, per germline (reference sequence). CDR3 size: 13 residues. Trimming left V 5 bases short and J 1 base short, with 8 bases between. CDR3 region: CASSPTENTEAFF. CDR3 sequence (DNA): TGTGCCAGCAGCCCGACAGAGAACACTGAAGCTTTCTTT.

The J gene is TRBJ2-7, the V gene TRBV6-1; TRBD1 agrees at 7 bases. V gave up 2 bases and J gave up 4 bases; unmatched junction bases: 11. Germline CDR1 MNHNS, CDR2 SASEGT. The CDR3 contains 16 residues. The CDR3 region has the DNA TGTGCCAGCAGTGAAAGGGGCCGGGACAGTATTTACGAGCAGTACTTC. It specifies CASSERGRDSIYEQYF.

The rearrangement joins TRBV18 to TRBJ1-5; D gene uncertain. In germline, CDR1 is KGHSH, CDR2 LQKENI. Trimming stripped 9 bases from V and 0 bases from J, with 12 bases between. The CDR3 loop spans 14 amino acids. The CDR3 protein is CASSSIDSNQPQHF. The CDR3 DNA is TGTGCCAGTTCCAGTATCGATAGCAATCAGCCCCAGCATTTT.

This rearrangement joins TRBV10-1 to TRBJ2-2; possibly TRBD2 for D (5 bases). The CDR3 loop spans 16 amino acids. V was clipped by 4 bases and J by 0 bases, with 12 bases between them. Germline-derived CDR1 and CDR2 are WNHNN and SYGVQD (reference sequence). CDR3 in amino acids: CASSAAQRPNTGELFF. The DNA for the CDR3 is TGCGCCAGCAGTGCGGCCCAGCGGCCGAACACCGGGGAGCTGTTTTTT.

CDR3 in DNA: TGTGCCATCAGTGAGACCCCAGGGGGGAACACTGAAGCTTTCTTT. Translation: CAISETPGGNTEAFF. The chain couples TRBV10-3 to TRBJ1-1; 7 bases align to TRBD1. The CDR3 runs to 15 residues. Germline V lookup: CDR1 ENHRY, CDR2 SYGVKD. The V gene end was trimmed by 2 bases and the J gene end by 1 base; junction bases not matched to a gene: 4.

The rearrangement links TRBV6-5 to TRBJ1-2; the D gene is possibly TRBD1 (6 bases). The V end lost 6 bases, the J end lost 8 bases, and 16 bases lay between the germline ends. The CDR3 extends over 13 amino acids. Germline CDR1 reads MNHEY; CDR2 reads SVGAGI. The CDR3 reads CASRWDISEGYTF. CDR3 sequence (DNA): TGTGCCAGCAGATGGGACATATCAGAGGGCTACACCTTC.

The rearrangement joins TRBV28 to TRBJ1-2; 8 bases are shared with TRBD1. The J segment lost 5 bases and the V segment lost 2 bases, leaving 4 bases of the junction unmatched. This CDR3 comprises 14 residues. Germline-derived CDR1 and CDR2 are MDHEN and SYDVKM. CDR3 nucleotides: TGTGCCAGCAGTTTAGATCAGGGGGCTTATGGCTACACCTTC. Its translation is CASSLDQGAYGYTF.

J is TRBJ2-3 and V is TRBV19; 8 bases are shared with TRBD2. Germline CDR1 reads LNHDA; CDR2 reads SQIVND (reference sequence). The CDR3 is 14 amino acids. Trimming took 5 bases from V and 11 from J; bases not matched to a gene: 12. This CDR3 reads CASSWGTSGAGQYF. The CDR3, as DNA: TGTGCCAGTAGTTGGGGGACTAGTGGCGCGGGGCAGTATTTT.

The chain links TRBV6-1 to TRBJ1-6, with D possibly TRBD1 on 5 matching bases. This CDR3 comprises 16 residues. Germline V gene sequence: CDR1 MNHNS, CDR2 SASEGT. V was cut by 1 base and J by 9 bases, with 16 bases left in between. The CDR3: CASSEGTITAASPLHF. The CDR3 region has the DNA TGTGCCAGCAGTGAAGGGACAATAACCGCCGCTTCACCCCTCCACTTT.

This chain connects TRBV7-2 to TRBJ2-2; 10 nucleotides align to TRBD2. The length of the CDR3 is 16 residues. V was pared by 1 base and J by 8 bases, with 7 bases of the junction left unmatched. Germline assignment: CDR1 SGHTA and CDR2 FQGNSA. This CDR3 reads CASSLGGASGRGELFF. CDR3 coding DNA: TGTGCCAGCAGCTTAGGGGGGGCTAGCGGGAGAGGGGAGCTGTTTTTT.

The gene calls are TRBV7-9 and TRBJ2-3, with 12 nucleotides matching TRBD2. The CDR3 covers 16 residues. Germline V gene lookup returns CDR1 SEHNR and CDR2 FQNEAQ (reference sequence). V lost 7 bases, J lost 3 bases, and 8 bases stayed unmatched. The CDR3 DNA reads TGTGCCAGCACCTTTTGGACTAGCGGGATTACAGATACGCAGTATTTT. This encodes CASTFWTSGITDTQYF.

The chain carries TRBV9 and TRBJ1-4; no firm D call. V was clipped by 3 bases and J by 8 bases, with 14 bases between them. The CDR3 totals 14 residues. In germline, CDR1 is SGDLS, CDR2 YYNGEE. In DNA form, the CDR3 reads TGTGCCAGCAGCGCGGGAGGGTGGGGAGAAAAACTGTTTTTT. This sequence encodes CASSAGGWGEKLFF.

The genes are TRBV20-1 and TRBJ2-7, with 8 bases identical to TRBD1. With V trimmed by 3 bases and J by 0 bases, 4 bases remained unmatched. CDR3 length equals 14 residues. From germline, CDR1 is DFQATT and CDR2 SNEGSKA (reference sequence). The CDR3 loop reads CSASSTGDSYEQYF. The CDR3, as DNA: TGCAGTGCTAGTTCGACAGGGGACTCCTACGAGCAGTACTTC.

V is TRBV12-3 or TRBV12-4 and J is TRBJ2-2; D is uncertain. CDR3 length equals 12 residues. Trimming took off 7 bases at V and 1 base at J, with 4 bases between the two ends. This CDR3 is CASTVNTGELFF. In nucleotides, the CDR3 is TGTGCCAGCACTGTGAACACCGGGGAGCTGTTTTTT.

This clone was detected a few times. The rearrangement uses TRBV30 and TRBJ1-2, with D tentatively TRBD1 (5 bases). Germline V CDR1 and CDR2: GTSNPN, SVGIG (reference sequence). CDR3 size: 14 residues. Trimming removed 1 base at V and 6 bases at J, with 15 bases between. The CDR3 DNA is TGTGCCTGGAGTGCCATCCCCGGGACTAATGGCTACACCTTC. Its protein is CAWSAIPGTNGYTF.

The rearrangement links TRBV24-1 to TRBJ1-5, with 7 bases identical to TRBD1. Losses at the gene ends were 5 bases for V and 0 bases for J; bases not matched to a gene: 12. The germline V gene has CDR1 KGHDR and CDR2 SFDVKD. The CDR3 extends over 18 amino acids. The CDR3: CATSGSAKQGYSNQPQHF. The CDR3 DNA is TGTGCCACCAGTGGCTCCGCAAAACAGGGGTATAGCAATCAGCCCCAGCATTTT.

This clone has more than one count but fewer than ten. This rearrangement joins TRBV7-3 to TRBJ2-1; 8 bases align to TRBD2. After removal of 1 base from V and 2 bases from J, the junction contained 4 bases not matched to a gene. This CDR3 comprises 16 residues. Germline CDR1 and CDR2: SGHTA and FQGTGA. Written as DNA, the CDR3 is TGTGCCAGCAGCTTAAACGCGGGAGGTGCCTACAATGAGCAGTTCTTC. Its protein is CASSLNAGGAYNEQFF.

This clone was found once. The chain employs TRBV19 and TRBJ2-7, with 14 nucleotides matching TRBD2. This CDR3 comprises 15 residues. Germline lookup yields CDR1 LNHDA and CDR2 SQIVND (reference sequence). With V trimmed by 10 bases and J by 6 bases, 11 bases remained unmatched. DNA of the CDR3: TGTGCCACCAAATACGGGACTAGCGGGAGACTCGAGCAGTACTTC. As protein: CATKYGTSGRLEQYF.